The clone carrying this T cell receptor beta chain was counted a few times. Its specificity is unknown. Patients were excluded because of uncontrolled infection, other autoimmune disease, pregnancy or lactation. Diagnoses were made from clinical symptoms, serum measures (thyroxine and TRAb), thyroid ultrasound and orbital computed tomography. The CDR3 is 14 amino acids. The V gene lost 1 base and the J gene lost 7 bases, with 13 bases spanning the gap. Germline loops: CDR1 MGHRA, CDR2 YSYEKL. TCR beta CDR3 region amplification was performed from RNA transcripts. During a first-round RT-PCR of the TCR CDR3, the HTBI primer set was used. A single record per CDR3 protein comes from TCRdb applying MiXCR to the multiplex PCR reads. Of some 360,000 distinct CDR3 sequences listed, around 18% are singletons. This sample was included in a study of T cells in Graves' hyperthyroidism and ophthalmopathy. Study as a whole: At initial diagnosis, before any treatment had begun, peripheral blood was obtained.

Findings and limits, study-wide: Using 13 V-J features, a model discriminated ophthalmopathy from stable hyperthyroidism.

The J gene is TRBJ2-5, the V gene TRBV4-1; D possibly uses TRBD1 or TRBD2 (6 bases each). Sequencing was done on a sample of blood. The origin of this receptor is a woman between 40 and 55 years old with Graves' ophthalmopathy. Written as DNA, the CDR3 is TGCGCCAGCAGCCAAGTACTAGGGGGAGGGACCCAGTACTTC. Translating gives CASSQVLGGGTQYF.